The 30 T cell receptor beta chains in this list originate from one sample, sequenced in a study of blood T cell repertoires in COVID-19. The repertoire was sequenced with immunoSEQ multiplex PCR; TCRdb's copy has only in-frame clones and lacks some. The sample holds under 250,000 clones, 70% to 90% seen once. Sequencing used peripheral blood. All receptors derive from a man aged 50-60 years with acute or convalescent COVID-19.

Points on this clone: The identical CDR3 is also encoded by other nucleotide sequences in the sample. The chain combines TRBV12-5 with TRBJ1-5; 10 nucleotides agree with TRBD1. This CDR3 has 14 residues. V was pared by 6 bases and J by 4 bases, with 3 bases of the junction left unmatched. The germline gives CDR1 LGHNT, CDR2 FRNRAP. The CDR3, as DNA: TGTGCTAGTGGACCGGGACAGGGGAATCAGCCCCAGCATTTT. This gives the protein CASGPGQGNQPQHF.

The rearrangement links TRBV5-1 to TRBJ1-2, with D possibly matching TRBD1 (6 bases). There are 12 residues in the CDR3. V was clipped by 4 bases and J by 7 bases, with 11 bases between them. The V gene's germline CDR1 is SGHRS and CDR2 YFSETQ. The CDR3 sequence: CASSPNRAGYTF. The CDR3 DNA sequence: TGCGCCAGCAGCCCAAACAGGGCTGGCTACACCTTC.

The rearrangement uses TRBV5-6 and TRBJ2-7; D is possibly TRBD1 (5 bases). With 4 bases removed from V and 2 bases from J, the gap between germline ends came to 16 bases. The germline gives CDR1 SGHDT, CDR2 YYEEEE. This CDR3 has 15 residues. The CDR3 spells CASSPWVRVAYEQYF. CDR3 nucleotide sequence: TGTGCCAGCAGCCCGTGGGTCAGGGTCGCCTACGAGCAGTACTTC.

The chain joins TRBV2 to TRBJ2-1, with TRBD1 identical over 10 bases. Germline CDR1 reads SNHLY; CDR2 reads FYNNEI. Unmatched junction bases numbered 7, after V lost 4 bases and J lost 7 bases. The CDR3 covers 15 residues. The CDR3, as DNA: TGTGCCAGCAGTGGAAGACAGGGGGCATGGAATGAGCAGTTCTTC. It is translated as CASSGRQGAWNEQFF.

This sequence joins TRBV7-9 and TRBJ1-5; 8 bases fit TRBD1. This CDR3 contains 15 residues. Germline CDR1 SEHNR, CDR2 FQNEAQ (reference sequence). The trim removed 3 bases at V and 4 bases at J, leaving 5 bases unmatched. CDR3 in amino acids: CASSFGQGGNQPQHF. In nucleotides, the CDR3 is TGTGCCAGCAGCTTCGGACAGGGAGGTAATCAGCCCCAGCATTTT.

The chain carries TRBV18 and TRBJ2-1; 12 nucleotides line up with TRBD2. From germline, CDR1 is KGHSH and CDR2 LQKENI. Unmatched junction bases numbered 5, after V lost 3 bases and J lost 8 bases. The CDR3 is made up of 15 amino acids. The CDR3 is CASSPATSGSHEQFF. Written as DNA, the CDR3 is TGTGCCAGCTCACCGGCGACTAGCGGGAGCCATGAGCAGTTCTTC.

This chain connects TRBV6-5 to TRBJ1-1; a possible D gene is TRBD1 (6 bases). The CDR3 spans 13 residues. Germline V gene lookup returns CDR1 MNHEY and CDR2 SVGAGI. Deletions cut 5 bases from V and 3 bases from J, with 10 bases between. CDR3: CASSTDRYTEAFF. The CDR3 DNA follows: TGTGCCAGCAGTACCGACAGGTACACTGAAGCTTTCTTT.

This clone showed up just once. This CDR3 is CASSSRQGALTEAFF. The CDR3 coding sequence is TGTGCCAGCAGTTCCCGGCAGGGGGCTCTCACTGAAGCTTTCTTT. This sequence joins TRBV6-5 and TRBJ1-1, with 8 bases matching TRBD1. The CDR3 covers 15 residues. With 4 bases clipped from V and 4 bases from J, the junction kept 8 bases outside the gene matches. The V gene's germline CDR1 is MNHEY and CDR2 SVGAGI.

The V call is TRBV3-1 (or the pseudogene TRBV3-2), the J call TRBJ1-1; D may be TRBD1 (5 bases). Looked up from germline, CDR1 is LGHDT and CDR2 is YNNKEL (reference sequence). V dropped 0 bases and J dropped 10 bases, with 15 bases sitting between them. The CDR3 contains 14 residues. The CDR3 region has the DNA TGTGCCAGCAGCCAAGATCACGGGGGAGCTGGAGCTTTCTTT. Residues: CASSQDHGGAGAFF.

This sequence joins TRBV11-2 and TRBJ2-1; tentatively, D is TRBD2 (5 bases). The length of the CDR3 is 17 residues. Germline V gives CDR1 SGHAT, CDR2 FQNNGV. The V end lost 2 bases, the J end lost 1 base, and 15 bases lay between the germline ends. The chain's CDR3 is CASSLRYGAESYNEQFF. In nucleotides, the CDR3 is TGTGCCAGCAGCTTACGGTACGGAGCGGAGTCCTACAATGAGCAGTTCTTC.

This sequence joins TRBV10-1 and TRBJ2-5; TRBD2 matches at 8 bases. V was clipped by 0 bases and J by 4 bases; unmatched bases: 4. Germline lookup yields CDR1 WNHNN and CDR2 SYGVQD (reference sequence). This CDR3 is built from 15 residues. This CDR3 reads CASSESAGVGETQYF. CDR3 nucleotides: TGCGCCAGCAGTGAGTCAGCGGGAGTAGGAGAGACCCAGTACTTC.

This clone was recorded once. The chain employs TRBV7-3 and TRBJ2-3; 12 bases are a match to TRBD2. J was trimmed by 5 bases and V by 8 bases; bases with no gene match: 5. The CDR3 runs 14 residues. CDR1 and CDR2 (germline): SGHTA, FQGTGA. Here the CDR3 reads CASGLAGFGDTQYF. CDR3 nucleotides: TGTGCCAGCGGACTAGCGGGATTTGGAGATACGCAGTATTTT.

Only one count was recorded for this clone. The CDR3 nucleotides are TGTGCCAGCAGTTCCCTAGCGGGAGGCTCCGATACGCAGTATTTT. Protein product: CASSSLAGGSDTQYF. The chain uses TRBV28 and TRBJ2-3; 11 bases are a match to TRBD2. CDR3 length equals 15 residues. Trimming at V came to 4 bases and at J to 6 bases, leaving 6 bases not matched to a gene. The germline V gene has CDR1 MDHEN and CDR2 SYDVKM.

This chain joins TRBV5-5 and TRBJ2-7; 7 nucleotides agree with TRBD1. Trimming took 7 bases from V and 1 from J; bases not matched to a gene: 5. The germline gives CDR1 SGHKS, CDR2 YYEKEE (reference sequence). The CDR3 sequence is 13 residues long. The CDR3 loop is CASLRQGSYEQYF. CDR3 bases: TGTGCCAGCCTCCGACAGGGATCCTACGAGCAGTACTTC.

This clone was counted only a few times. This sequence joins TRBV7-9 and TRBJ2-7; 7 bases fit TRBD1. The germline CDR1 and CDR2 sequences are SEHNR and FQNEAQ (reference sequence). The CDR3 has 15 amino acids. The V and J ends lost 5 bases and 3 bases, in that order; junction bases with no gene match: 10. CDR3 nucleotides: TGTGCCAGCAGCACATCCCAGGGGGTAGGCTACGAGCAGTACTTC. This gives the protein CASSTSQGVGYEQYF.

CDR3: CASRRTVPNEQFF. DNA for the CDR3: TGTGCCAGCAGGAGGACAGTCCCCAATGAGCAGTTCTTC. This sequence joins TRBV2 and TRBJ2-1; D is perhaps TRBD1 (6 bases). CDR1 is SNHLY and CDR2 is FYNNEI in the germline V gene. The CDR3 is 13 amino acids. With 6 bases removed from V and 6 bases from J, the gap between germline ends came to 12 bases.

The V gene is TRBV18, the J gene TRBJ1-5; 8 nucleotides align to TRBD1. With 6 bases clipped from V and 6 bases from J, the junction kept 16 bases outside the gene matches. CDR1 and CDR2 (germline): KGHSH, LQKENI. This CDR3 spans 17 amino acids. The CDR3 loop is CASSLGAGGTAGQPQHF. The CDR3 region has the DNA TGTGCCAGCTCGCTGGGAGCAGGGGGCACAGCGGGTCAGCCCCAGCATTTT.

The sample holds a few counts of this clone. The CDR3 region is CASSIEGTGAAGVRQPQHF. The CDR3 coding sequence is TGTGCCAGTAGTATAGAGGGGACAGGGGCAGCGGGCGTCCGTCAGCCCCAGCATTTT. The chain combines TRBV19 with TRBJ1-5; 10 bases map to TRBD1. CDR1 and CDR2 from the germline V gene are LNHDA and SQIVND (reference sequence). V trimming: 0 bases; J trimming: 6 bases; junction bases outside the gene matches: 14. The CDR3 runs to 19 residues.

This clone was picked up a small number of times. V is TRBV7-9 and J is TRBJ2-2, with D possibly matching TRBD1 (6 bases). Germline-derived CDR1 and CDR2 are SEHNR and FQNEAQ (reference sequence). The CDR3 extends over 16 amino acids. The germline V and J ends were trimmed by 1 base and 3 bases, with 12 bases remaining between them. CDR3 sequence (DNA): TGTGCCAGCAGCTTAGTCAGACAGGAGTACACCGGGGAGCTGTTTTTT. This sequence encodes CASSLVRQEYTGELFF.

The chain joins TRBV6-5 to TRBJ1-2, with 7 positions matching TRBD1. The CDR3 length is 15 residues. Germline-derived CDR1 and CDR2 are MNHEY and SVGAGI. The ends lost 2 bases at V and 0 bases at J; junction bases unmatched: 3. CDR3 loop: CASSYAQGANYGYTF. The CDR3 DNA sequence: TGTGCCAGCAGTTACGCCCAGGGGGCTAACTATGGCTACACCTTC.

This clone was seen a few times. V is TRBV9 and J is TRBJ2-7, with 7 positions matching TRBD1. Looked up from germline, CDR1 is SGDLS and CDR2 is YYNGEE. The CDR3 is made up of 14 amino acids. The junction had 6 bases not matched to a gene; V was cut back by 4 bases and J by 2 bases. The CDR3 reads CASSFGQATYEQYF. The CDR3 DNA sequence: TGTGCCAGCAGCTTTGGACAGGCTACCTACGAGCAGTACTTC.

This chain connects TRBV6-1 to TRBJ1-5, with 7 bases identical to TRBD1. This CDR3 comprises 19 residues. J gave up 3 bases and V 2 bases, and 16 bases lay outside the gene matches. Per germline, CDR1 MNHNS and CDR2 SASEGT. The CDR3, as DNA: TGTGCCAGCAGTGAAAGTTCTCGGACAGGCCAAAGGGCCAATCAGCCCCAGCATTTT. Its protein product is CASSESSRTGQRANQPQHF.

This sequence joins TRBV10-3 and TRBJ2-7, with TRBD1 identical over 7 bases. The V gene's germline CDR1 is ENHRY and CDR2 SYGVKD. Trimming at V came to 6 bases and at J to 2 bases, leaving 10 bases not matched to a gene. This CDR3 has 15 residues. The CDR3 here is CAISDTGQGAYEQYF. The CDR3 DNA follows: TGTGCCATCAGCGACACAGGGCAGGGGGCCTACGAGCAGTACTTC.

This rearrangement joins TRBV2 to TRBJ1-6; D is ambiguous. CDR1 SNHLY and CDR2 FYNNEI come from the germline V gene. Trimming cost V 7 bases and J 4 bases, with 14 bases left between them. This CDR3 has 15 residues. CDR3 protein: CASNSPTFYNSPLHF. Here the CDR3 DNA reads TGTGCCAGCAACTCACCAACCTTTTATAATTCACCCCTCCACTTT.

This clone was detected only once. The chain links TRBV5-1 to TRBJ2-3, with 8 bases lining up with TRBD2. CDR3 size: 17 residues. With 2 bases clipped from V and 1 base from J, the junction kept 9 bases outside the gene matches. Germline values: CDR1 SGHRS, CDR2 YFSETQ. CDR3 DNA: TGCGCCAGCAGCTTAAGTCGTTGGCGGGGGGGCACAGATACGCAGTATTTT. This sequence encodes CASSLSRWRGGTDTQYF.

The chain carries TRBV3-1 (or the pseudogene TRBV3-2) and TRBJ1-1; no clear D. The CDR3 sequence is 14 residues long. Per germline, CDR1 LGHDT and CDR2 YNNKEL (reference sequence). Trimming cost V 0 bases and J 1 base, with 6 bases left between them. The CDR3 here is CASSQDLGNTEAFF. The CDR3 DNA reads as TGTGCCAGCAGCCAAGACCTAGGGAACACTGAAGCTTTCTTT.

This chain connects TRBV19 to TRBJ1-5; 10 bases fit TRBD1. Germline trimming cut 7 bases from V and 3 bases from J; bases unmatched to any gene: 12. CDR1 is LNHDA and CDR2 is SQIVND in the germline V gene (reference sequence). The CDR3 is 17 residues long. CDR3 DNA: TGTGCCAGTACTCCCAGGCGGGACAGGGGTCTCAATCAGCCCCAGCATTTT. This codes for CASTPRRDRGLNQPQHF.

DNA for the CDR3: TGTGCCAGCAGCCAAATCCAGTCGAGCGGCGGATTGTGGGACTTTACTTATAGCACAGATACGCAGTATTTT. It encodes CASSQIQSSGGLWDFTYSTDTQYF. The chain carries TRBV3-1 (or the pseudogene TRBV3-2) and TRBJ2-3; D possibly corresponds to TRBD2 (6 bases). CDR1 and CDR2 (germline): LGHDT, YNNKEL (reference sequence). The V end lost 2 bases, the J end lost 0 bases, and 36 bases lay between the germline ends. CDR3 length: 24 amino acids.

The chain joins TRBV5-1 to TRBJ2-7, with 9 bases that match TRBD1. Per germline, CDR1 SGHRS and CDR2 YFSETQ. V lost 4 bases to trimming and J lost 2 bases; unmatched junction nucleotides: 4. This CDR3 is 14 amino acids long. CDR3 DNA sequence: TGCGCCAGCAGCGTCCGGGACAGGGCCTACGAGCAGTACTTC. Encoded protein: CASSVRDRAYEQYF.

The chain carries TRBV15 and TRBJ2-7, with 8 bases fitting TRBD2. Germline V gene sequence: CDR1 LNHNV, CDR2 YYDKDF (reference sequence). The V and J ends lost 0 bases and 6 bases, in that order; junction bases with no gene match: 7. CDR3 length equals 15 residues. The CDR3 sequence is CATSRDPGGAGEQYF. The CDR3 bases are TGTGCCACCAGCAGAGATCCCGGGGGGGCAGGCGAGCAGTACTTC. Complete variable domain (other parts from reference TRBV15 and TRBJ2-7): DAMVIQNPRYQVTQFGKPVTLSCSQTLNHNVMYWYQQKSSQAPKLLFHYYDKDFNNEADTPDNFQSRRPNTSFCFLDIRSPGLGDTAMYLCATSRDPGGAGEQYFGPGTRLTVT.